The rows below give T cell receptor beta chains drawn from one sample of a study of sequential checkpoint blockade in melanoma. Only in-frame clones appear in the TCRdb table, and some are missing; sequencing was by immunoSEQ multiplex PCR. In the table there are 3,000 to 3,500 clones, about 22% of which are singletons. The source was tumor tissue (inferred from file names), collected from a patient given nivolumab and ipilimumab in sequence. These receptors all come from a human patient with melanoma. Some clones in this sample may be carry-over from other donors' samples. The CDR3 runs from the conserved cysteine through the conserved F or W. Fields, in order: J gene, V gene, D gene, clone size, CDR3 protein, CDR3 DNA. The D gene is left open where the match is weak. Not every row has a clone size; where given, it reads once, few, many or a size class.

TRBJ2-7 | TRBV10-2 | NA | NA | CASSERWGTYEQYF | TGCGCCAGCAGTGAGAGGTGGGGGACCTACGAGCAGTACTTC
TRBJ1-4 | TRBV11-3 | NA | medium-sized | CASSRAGARIDNEKLFF | TGTGCCAGCAGCCGAGCAGGAGCCCGAATCGATAATGAAAAACTGTTTTTT
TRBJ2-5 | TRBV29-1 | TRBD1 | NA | CSVAVTGQETQYF | TGCAGCGTTGCCGTGACAGGGCAAGAGACCCAGTACTTC
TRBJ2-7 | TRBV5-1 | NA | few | CASSLEGRSSYEQYF | TGCGCCAGCAGCTTGGAGGGAAGGAGCTCCTACGAGCAGTACTTC
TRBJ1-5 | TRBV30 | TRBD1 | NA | CAWSGTGDGQPQHF | TGTGCCTGGAGTGGTACAGGGGATGGTCAGCCCCAGCATTTT
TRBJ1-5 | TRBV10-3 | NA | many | CASRTGQGGWQPQHF | TGTGCCAGCCGGACTGGCCAGGGTGGGTGGCAGCCCCAGCATTTT
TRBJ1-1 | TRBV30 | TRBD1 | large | CAWSAGTGKAFF | TGTGCCTGGAGCGCCGGGACAGGGAAAGCTTTCTTT
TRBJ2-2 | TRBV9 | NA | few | CASTPWGGPTGELFF | TGTGCCAGCACCCCCTGGGGGGGCCCCACCGGGGAGCTGTTTTTT
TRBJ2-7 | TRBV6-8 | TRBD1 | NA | CASRKQGTSYEQYF | TGTGCCAGCAGGAAACAGGGGACCTCCTACGAGCAGTACTTC
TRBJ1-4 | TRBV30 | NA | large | CASLSPNEKLFF | TGTGCCTCACTTTCCCCTAATGAAAAACTGTTTTTT
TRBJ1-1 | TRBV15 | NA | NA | CATSRDVGGYTEAFF | TGTGCCACCAGCAGAGATGTGGGGGGTTACACTGAAGCTTTCTTT
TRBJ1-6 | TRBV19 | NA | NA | CASSANLNSPLHF | TGTGCCAGTAGTGCAAACCTGAATTCACCCCTCCACTTT
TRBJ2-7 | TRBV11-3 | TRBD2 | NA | CASSSVAGGYEQYF | TGTGCCAGCAGCTCCGTAGCGGGGGGCTACGAGCAGTACTTC
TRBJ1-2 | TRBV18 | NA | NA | CASSPRALDGYTF | TGTGCCAGCTCACCACGGGCCTTGGATGGCTACACCTTC
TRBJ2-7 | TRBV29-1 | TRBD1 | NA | CSVEDRSYEQYF | TGCAGCGTTGAGGACAGGAGCTACGAGCAGTACTTC